This is a list of T cell receptor beta chains from one sample in a study of T cell responses to AZD1222 COVID-19 vaccine. Assay used: immunoSEQ multiplex PCR; TCRdb lists only in-frame clones, some missing. The data hold roughly 120,000 clones, with approximately 85% observed a single time. Here the sequenced sample was peripheral blood, taken on day 0 of AZD1222 vaccination. The receptors here all came from an adult in good health. CDR3s include the opening cysteine and the closing phenylalanine or tryptophan. The D gene is left open where the match is weak. The size of a clone is reported for some rows only, either as once, few or many, or as a class for expanded clones.

j_call v_call d_call clone_size cdr3_aa cdr3_nt
TRBJ1-1 TRBV7-3 . . CASSLGGGYTEAFF TGTGCCAGCAGCTTAGGGGGCGGGTACACTGAAGCTTTCTTT
TRBJ1-3 TRBV28 . . CASHGSWGPAGNTIYF TGTGCCAGCCATGGGTCTTGGGGACCGGCTGGAAACACCATATATTTT
TRBJ1-1 TRBV5-5 TRBD1 . CASSPDRENTEAFF TGTGCCAGCAGCCCGGACAGGGAAAACACTGAAGCTTTCTTT
TRBJ2-3 TRBV7-6 . . CASSLAGGGPDTQYF TGTGCCAGCAGCTTAGCGGGCGGGGGCCCGGATACGCAGTATTTT
TRBJ1-5 TRBV27 TRBD1 . CATGQNQPQHF TGTGCCACGGGACAGAATCAGCCCCAGCATTTT
TRBJ2-3 TRBV7-9 . . CASSALDTQYF TGTGCCAGCAGCGCTCTAGATACGCAGTATTTT
TRBJ2-3 TRBV9 . . CASSVSGFQDTQYF TGTGCCAGCAGCGTTAGTGGGTTCCAGGATACGCAGTATTTT
TRBJ2-5 TRBV2 . . CASGGVAGGKTQYF TGTGCCAGCGGTGGAGTTGCAGGGGGGAAGACCCAGTACTTC
TRBJ1-6 TRBV28 TRBD1 . CASIGQGASSPLHF TGTGCCAGCATCGGACAGGGGGCTAGTTCACCCCTCCACTTT
TRBJ2-7 TRBV6-6 . . CASLRGASYEQYF TGTGCCAGCCTCCGGGGGGCCTCCTACGAGCAGTACTTC
TRBJ2-3 TRBV19 . . CASSMAGGSPTDTQYF TGTGCCAGTAGTATGGCCGGGGGTAGTCCTACAGATACGCAGTATTTT
TRBJ2-5 TRBV18 TRBD2 . CASSPQPGTSGQETQYF TGTGCCAGCTCACCCCAACCGGGGACTAGCGGACAAGAGACCCAGTACTTC
TRBJ2-3 TRBV9 TRBD1 . CASSDRGRTDTQYF TGTGCCAGCAGCGACAGGGGACGCACAGATACGCAGTATTTT
TRBJ2-7 TRBV23-1 . once CASSQSGQGKAYEQYF TGCGCCAGCAGTCAATCAGGGCAGGGTAAGGCCTACGAGCAGTACTTC
TRBJ1-5 TRBV4-3 . . CASSQDFGGHQPQHF TGCGCCAGCAGCCAAGATTTCGGGGGGCATCAGCCCCAGCATTTT
TRBJ1-1 TRBV9 . . CASSARINTEAFF TGTGCCAGCAGCGCACGAATTAACACTGAAGCTTTCTTT
TRBJ2-3 TRBV6-4 TRBD1 . CASSEGQGAHVDTQYF TGTGCCAGCAGCGAAGGACAGGGGGCGCACGTTGATACGCAGTATTTT
TRBJ2-5 TRBV5-6 . . CASSPPPGHEETQYF TGTGCCAGCAGCCCACCCCCCGGGCATGAAGAGACCCAGTACTTC
TRBJ1-1 TRBV9 . . CASSVGMNTEAFF TGTGCCAGCAGCGTAGGGATGAACACTGAAGCTTTCTTT
TRBJ1-2 TRBV30 . once CAGTRTAWGYGYTF TGTGCCGGGACTAGGACAGCTTGGGGATATGGCTACACCTTC
TRBJ1-5 TRBV7-8 . few CASSLGDDQPQHF TGTGCCAGCAGCTTGGGTGACGATCAGCCCCAGCATTTT
TRBJ2-2 TRBV4-2 TRBD2 . CASSENGGSNTGELFF TGTGCCAGCAGCGAGAACGGGGGGTCGAACACCGGGGAGCTGTTTTTT
TRBJ2-1 TRBV5-1 TRBD1 . CASRPQGAMNEQFF TGCGCCAGCAGACCTCAGGGGGCGATGAATGAGCAGTTCTTC
TRBJ1-2 TRBV28 . once CASTFGGSNYGYTF TGTGCCAGCACATTCGGGGGCAGTAACTATGGCTACACCTTC
TRBJ1-4 TRBV19 TRBD1 . CASHLGQSFATNEKLFF TGTGCCAGCCACCTGGGACAGAGTTTTGCAACTAATGAAAAACTGTTTTTT
TRBJ1-3 TRBV4-2 TRBD1 . CASSHGQGGSGNTIYF TGTGCCAGCAGCCACGGACAGGGGGGCTCTGGAAACACCATATATTTT
TRBJ2-5 TRBV3-1/TRBV3-2 . . CASRTLSDTFRETQYF TGTGCCAGCAGGACACTCTCGGACACCTTCCGAGAGACCCAGTACTTC
TRBJ2-1 TRBV7-9 . . CASSLSGLNDNEQFF TGTGCCAGCAGCTTATCAGGGCTCAATGACAATGAGCAGTTCTTC
TRBJ1-4 TRBV7-9 . . CASSQFPATNEKLFF TGTGCCAGCAGTCAATTCCCTGCAACTAATGAAAAACTGTTTTTT
TRBJ2-3 TRBV7-2 . . CASSLVGGPTDTQYF TGTGCCAGCAGCTTAGTCGGCGGGCCGACAGATACGCAGTATTTT
TRBJ1-1 TRBV9 . . CASSATGTPNTEAFF TGTGCCAGCAGCGCCACCGGGACTCCAAACACTGAAGCTTTCTTT
TRBJ2-7 TRBV27 . . CASGRPEGLEQYF TGTGCCAGCGGAAGACCCGAGGGGCTCGAGCAGTACTTC
TRBJ1-5 TRBV3-1/TRBV3-2 . few CASSQSTGGYQPQHF TGTGCCAGCAGCCAATCAACTGGGGGGTATCAGCCCCAGCATTTT
TRBJ1-4 TRBV5-1 TRBD1 . CASSLNPQGAGSPNEKLFF TGCGCCAGCAGCTTAAACCCTCAGGGGGCCGGGAGCCCTAATGAAAAACTGTTTTTT
TRBJ1-1 TRBV27 . . CASSLGGFATEAFF TGTGCCAGCAGCCTAGGAGGGTTCGCCACTGAAGCTTTCTTT
TRBJ2-5 TRBV11-3 TRBD2 . CASRGRLAGVETQYF TGTGCCAGCAGGGGACGACTAGCGGGGGTAGAGACCCAGTACTTC
TRBJ1-6 TRBV2 TRBD1 . CASSPWTGRNSPLHF TGTGCCAGCAGTCCCTGGACAGGGAGAAACTCACCCCTCCACTTT
TRBJ1-5 TRBV25-1 . . CASSAEGGSGQPQHF TGTGCCAGCAGTGCGGAGGGGGGCTCGGGGCAGCCCCAGCATTTT